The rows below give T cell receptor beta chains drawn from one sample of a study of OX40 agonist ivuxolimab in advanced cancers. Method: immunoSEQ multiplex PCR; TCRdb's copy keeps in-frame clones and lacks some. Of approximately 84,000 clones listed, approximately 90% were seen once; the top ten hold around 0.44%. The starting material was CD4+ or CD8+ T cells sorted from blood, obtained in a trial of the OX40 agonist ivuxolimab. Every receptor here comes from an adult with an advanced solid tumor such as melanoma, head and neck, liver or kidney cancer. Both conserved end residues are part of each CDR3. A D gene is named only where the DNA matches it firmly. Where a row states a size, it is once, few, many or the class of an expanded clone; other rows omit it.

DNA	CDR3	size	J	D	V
TGTGCCAGCGGATTGACAGGGGGTTCCGGGGAGCTGTTTTTT	CASGLTGGSGELFF	.	TRBJ2-2	TRBD1	TRBV5-4
TGTGCCAGCAGCTCACGTGGACGGTTCTATGGCTACACCTTC	CASSSRGRFYGYTF	.	TRBJ1-2	.	TRBV7-8
TGTGCCAGCGACGGACAGGGTGTTAATGAAAAACTGTTTTTT	CASDGQGVNEKLFF	.	TRBJ1-4	TRBD1	TRBV2
TGTGCCAGCAGCCAAGGGGGGAACTATGGCTACACCTTC	CASSQGGNYGYTF	.	TRBJ1-2	.	TRBV14
TGTGCCAGCTCACCCCTAGCGGGAGGATCCTACGAGCAGTACTTC	CASSPLAGGSYEQYF	.	TRBJ2-7	TRBD2	TRBV18
TGTGCCAGCAGCCAAGATGGGGCGGATAGCAATCAGCCCCAGCATTTT	CASSQDGADSNQPQHF	.	TRBJ1-5	.	TRBV4-2
TGTGCCAGCAGTTTATCTTGGGGACGGGACTATGGCTACACCTTC	CASSLSWGRDYGYTF	.	TRBJ1-2	.	TRBV28
TGTGCCAGCAGTTTACTGGGACGGGGCTACGAGCAGTACTTC	CASSLLGRGYEQYF	.	TRBJ2-7	.	TRBV28
TGCGCCAGCAGCCAAGGTCCATTTAGCTCTGGGGCCAACGTCCTGACTTTC	CASSQGPFSSGANVLTF	.	TRBJ2-6	.	TRBV4-1
TGTGCCAGCAGTGAGTACCCAGGGTATAGCAATCAGCCCCAGCATTTT	CASSEYPGYSNQPQHF	few	TRBJ1-5	.	TRBV6-1
TGTGCCAGCAGTGGGTCCGCGGGAGGGCGCGATGAGCAGTTCTTC	CASSGSAGGRDEQFF	.	TRBJ2-1	TRBD2	TRBV6-9
TGTGCCAGCTCACCGGACAGAGCTAACTATGGCTACACCTTC	CASSPDRANYGYTF	once	TRBJ1-2	.	TRBV18
TGTGCCAGCAGCGGACAGGGGGGGAGGAACACTGAAGCTTTCTTT	CASSGQGGRNTEAFF	few	TRBJ1-1	TRBD1	TRBV6-5
TGTGCCAGCAGGGCGGGGACAGGACAAGAGACCCAGTACTTC	CASRAGTGQETQYF	once	TRBJ2-5	TRBD1	TRBV2
TGTGCCACCAGCAGAGATAGAGGGGACACTGAGCAGTTCTTC	CATSRDRGDTEQFF	.	TRBJ2-1	.	TRBV15
TGTGCCAGCTCACCACAGATCGCAGTAAGGAACACTGAAGCTTTCTTT	CASSPQIAVRNTEAFF	.	TRBJ1-1	.	TRBV18
TGTGCCAGCAGTTACTCGATGGGGCAATTCTTT	CASSYSMGQFF	.	TRBJ1-1	.	TRBV6-5
TGTGCCATCAGTGCTAGGGACAGTGGTCCCGAGCAGTACTTC	CAISARDSGPEQYF	.	TRBJ2-7	TRBD1	TRBV10-3
TGTGCCAGCAGCCAAGATCTCCCCAGCGGGACTTCCTATGAGCAGTTCTTC	CASSQDLPSGTSYEQFF	.	TRBJ2-1	TRBD2	TRBV4-2
TGCGCCAGCAGCCAAGATCTAGCGGGCATATACGAGCAGTACTTC	CASSQDLAGIYEQYF	few	TRBJ2-7	TRBD2	TRBV4-1
TGTGCCAGCAGCTTACTAGCGAGCACCCAAGAGACCCAGTACTTC	CASSLLASTQETQYF	.	TRBJ2-5	TRBD2	TRBV2
TGCGCCAGCAGCCCCGCGGAGGCTGGCCTACGGCAGTACTTC	CASSPAEAGLRQYF	.	TRBJ2-7	.	TRBV5-1
TGTGCCAGCAGTTTAGGTCCTGGGCCTTATCAGCCCCAGCATTTT	CASSLGPGPYQPQHF	once	TRBJ1-5	.	TRBV28
TGTGCCATCCAGGGGGAAGGGGCTAACTATGGCTACACCTTC	CAIQGEGANYGYTF	.	TRBJ1-2	TRBD1	TRBV10-3
TGTGCCAGTGCGGACGGGGGTGAAAAACTGTTTTTT	CASADGGEKLFF	.	TRBJ1-4	.	TRBV9
TGTGCCAGCAGCTTAGCGGGGGGGGCTACAGATACGCAGTATTTT	CASSLAGGATDTQYF	.	TRBJ2-3	.	TRBV7-2
TGTGCCAGCAGCCTACCAGGGAACGGGGGTGAAAAACTGTTTTTT	CASSLPGNGGEKLFF	.	TRBJ1-4	.	TRBV7-9
TGTGCCAGCAGTAGTCCTGGGGGAGGTCAGGATGAAGCTTTCTTT	CASSSPGGGQDEAFF	.	TRBJ1-1	.	TRBV28
TGTGCCAGCAGCTTGCCCAGGGCCGATGGGTACGAGCAGTACTTC	CASSLPRADGYEQYF	.	TRBJ2-7	.	TRBV11-3
TGTGCCAGCAGCTCCCTGTCCGGGCCCTCGAACACTGAAGCTTTCTTT	CASSSLSGPSNTEAFF	once	TRBJ1-1	.	TRBV5-6
TGTGCCAGCAGCCTCGGGGCGAGCACCGGGGAGCTGTTTTTT	CASSLGASTGELFF	.	TRBJ2-2	.	TRBV5-6
TGTGCCAGCAGCTTAGGAGAGGGACAGGGGGTAGATACGCAGTATTTT	CASSLGEGQGVDTQYF	.	TRBJ2-3	TRBD1	TRBV11-3
TGCGCCAGCAGCGACGGTCATTTGGGGGAAAAACTGTTTTTT	CASSDGHLGEKLFF	.	TRBJ1-4	.	TRBV5-1
TGTGCCAGTAGTAACAGGGAGAATGGCTACACCTTC	CASSNRENGYTF	.	TRBJ1-2	.	TRBV19
TGTGCCAGCAGTCCAAATAGCGGGGGGGCCCCCCGGGAGCTGTTTTTT	CASSPNSGGAPRELFF	.	TRBJ2-2	TRBD2	TRBV28
TGTGCCACCAGGAACGGACAGGGGACCGAAAAACTGTTTTTT	CATRNGQGTEKLFF	.	TRBJ1-4	TRBD1	TRBV10-3
TGTGCCAGCAGCTGGACAGGGGGCTACGGAAACACCATATATTTT	CASSWTGGYGNTIYF	.	TRBJ1-3	TRBD1	TRBV7-2
TGTGCCAGCAGTGTGACACAGAGTAACTATGGCTACACCTTC	CASSVTQSNYGYTF	.	TRBJ1-2	.	TRBV2
TGTGCCAGCAGTGAAAAGGGAATGGGGGTCGAGCAGTACTTC	CASSEKGMGVEQYF	once	TRBJ2-7	.	TRBV6-1
TGTGCCAGCAGCCAACACCCGAATCAGCCCCAGCATTTT	CASSQHPNQPQHF	.	TRBJ1-5	.	TRBV7-3
TGTGCCAGCAGCGACAGATATGGCTACACCTTC	CASSDRYGYTF	.	TRBJ1-2	.	TRBV28
TGTGCCAGCCCGATGACTAGCGGAGGATACAATGAGCAGTTCTTC	CASPMTSGGYNEQFF	.	TRBJ2-1	TRBD2	TRBV27
TGTGCCAGTAGTAGAGACGTGAACACCGGGGAGCTGTTTTTT	CASSRDVNTGELFF	.	TRBJ2-2	.	TRBV19
TGTGCCAGCAGCTTATTTGGCACTTTAGGCACTGAAGCTTTCTTT	CASSLFGTLGTEAFF	.	TRBJ1-1	.	TRBV7-8
TGTGCCACCCTCCCAGGGGGCCGAACAGATACGCAGTATTTT	CATLPGGRTDTQYF	.	TRBJ2-3	TRBD1	TRBV19
TGTGCCAGCAGTGATCAGACAGGGGGCGCGGATGGCTACACCTTC	CASSDQTGGADGYTF	.	TRBJ1-2	TRBD1	TRBV2